What follows is one T cell receptor beta chain and its context. Its antigen is not identified. This sample is part of a study of cytomegalovirus exposure and HLA in healthy donors. Study background: Counted in an early data release were about 80 million unique TCRs from HLA-typed donors.

The CDR3 has 15 residues. Germline V lookup: CDR1 SGHAT, CDR2 FQNNGV. Trimming cost V 0 bases and J 10 bases, with 18 bases left between them. Study results and caveats: Reports credit the classifier with highly specific, highly sensitive diagnosis of cytomegalovirus status.

60 Vbeta and 13 Jbeta primers were used in PCR. The assay was immunoSEQ multiplex PCR, and TCRdb's table has in-frame clones only and misses some. The repertoire consists of fewer than 200,000 clones, with over 60% occurring once and the leading ten covering approximately 2.5%. This sequence joins TRBV11-2 and TRBJ2-5; possibly TRBD1 for D (6 bases). The clonotype comes from a woman younger than 45 in good health and CMV-seronegative. The sequencing input was PBMCs. CDR3 amino acids: CASSLEGTMVADQYF. CDR3 DNA: TGTGCCAGCAGCTTAGAAGGGACAATGGTGGCGGACCAGTACTTC.